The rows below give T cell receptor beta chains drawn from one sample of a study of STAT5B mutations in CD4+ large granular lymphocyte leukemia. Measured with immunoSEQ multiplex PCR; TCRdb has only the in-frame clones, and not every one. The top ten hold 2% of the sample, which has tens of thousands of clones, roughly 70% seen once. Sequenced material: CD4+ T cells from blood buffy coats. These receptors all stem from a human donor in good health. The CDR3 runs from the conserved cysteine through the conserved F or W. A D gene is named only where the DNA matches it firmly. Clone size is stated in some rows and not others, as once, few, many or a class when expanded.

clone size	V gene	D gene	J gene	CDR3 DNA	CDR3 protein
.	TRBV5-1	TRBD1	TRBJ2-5	TGCGCCAGCAGCTTAAGGCTCGAGGGGGCAGAGACCCAGTACTTC	CASSLRLEGAETQYF
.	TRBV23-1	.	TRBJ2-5	TGCGCCAGCAGTCAAGACTTGGGACTTCAAGAGACCCAGTACTTC	CASSQDLGLQETQYF
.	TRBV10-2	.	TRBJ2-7	TGCGCCAGCAGTGAGGGGGGCTACGAGCAGTACTTC	CASSEGGYEQYF
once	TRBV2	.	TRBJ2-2	TGTGCCAGCAGGGCTCAAAGAGGCACCGGGGAGCTGTTTTTT	CASRAQRGTGELFF
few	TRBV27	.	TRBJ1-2	TGTGCCAGCAGTACAGGGATTTGGTATGGCTACACCTTC	CASSTGIWYGYTF
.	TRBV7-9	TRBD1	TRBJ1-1	TGTGCCAGCACCCTATTAACGGACAGGGCAGGCACTGAAGCTTTCTTT	CASTLLTDRAGTEAFF
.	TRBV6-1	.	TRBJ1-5	TGTGCCAGCAGGGGGGGACCTGGGAGCAATCAGCCCCAGCATTTT	CASRGGPGSNQPQHF
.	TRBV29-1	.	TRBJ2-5	TGCAGCGTCCATTTCTCCGGAGGGGAGCAGTACTTC	CSVHFSGGEQYF
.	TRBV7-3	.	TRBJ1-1	TGTGCCAGCAGCTTAAGTGGGGACACTGAAGCTTTCTTT	CASSLSGDTEAFF
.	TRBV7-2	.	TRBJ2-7	TGTGCCAGCAGCCTTGGGGGGCAGGCTGCCTACGAGCAGTACTTC	CASSLGGQAAYEQYF
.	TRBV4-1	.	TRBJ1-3	TGCGCCAGCAGCCCCGCCGGGGCTTCGGGAAACACCATATATTTT	CASSPAGASGNTIYF
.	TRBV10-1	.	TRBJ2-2	TGCGCCAGCAGTAGCAGGCAGGGGGGCACCGGGGAGCTGTTTTTT	CASSSRQGGTGELFF
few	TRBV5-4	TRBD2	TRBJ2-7	TGTGCCAGCAGCTCACGACTAGCGGGGGACCCCTACGAGCAGTACTTC	CASSSRLAGDPYEQYF
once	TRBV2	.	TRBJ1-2	TGTGCCAGCAGTGAAGACAGCCTTCTCTATGGCTACACCTTC	CASSEDSLLYGYTF
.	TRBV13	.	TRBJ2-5	TGTGCCAGCAGCTTAAATACGGCAGGGCGAGAGACCCAGTACTTC	CASSLNTAGRETQYF
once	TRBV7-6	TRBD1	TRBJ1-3	TGTGCCAGCAGCTTAGGGGGGACAGGGGCTGGAAACACCATATATTTT	CASSLGGTGAGNTIYF
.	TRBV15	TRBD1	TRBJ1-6	TGTGCCACCAGCAGAACCGGGACAGGGTCTGCCGGCCCTTCACCCCTCCACTTT	CATSRTGTGSAGPSPLHF
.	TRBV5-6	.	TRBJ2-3	TGTGCCAGCAGCTTGACCGGGGGGCAGGGGGCGAAAGATACGCAGTATTTT	CASSLTGGQGAKDTQYF
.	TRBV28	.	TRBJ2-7	TGTGCCAGCAGTCAGGGCCTAAGGGCCGAGCAGTACTTC	CASSQGLRAEQYF
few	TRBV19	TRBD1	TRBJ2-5	TGTGCCACCAGGGACAGGGGTCAAGAGACCCAGTACTTC	CATRDRGQETQYF
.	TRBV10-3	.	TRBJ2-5	TGTGCCATCAGTGTAGGCCAGAACATTCAAGAGACCCAGTACTTC	CAISVGQNIQETQYF
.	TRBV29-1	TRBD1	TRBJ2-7	TGCAGCGCAGGACAGGGTTACGAGCAGTACTTC	CSAGQGYEQYF